Listed below are T cell receptor beta chains from one sample, sequenced in a study of blood T cell repertoires in COVID-19. Sequencing was performed with immunoSEQ multiplex PCR; in TCRdb, only in-frame clones are kept and a portion is missing. The repertoire holds 250,000 to 300,000 clones, 87% seen once, with 2.2% in the top ten. Sequenced: peripheral blood. The source is a woman between 50 and 59 years old who had recovered from COVID-19. Both conserved end residues are part of each CDR3. A D gene is named only where the DNA matches it firmly. Size tells how often a clone was seen (once, few, many) or the class of an expanded clone, and some rows leave it out.

cdr3_nt,cdr3_aa,clone_size,j_call,v_call,d_call
TGTGCCAGCAGTTACTCGAGGCTGAACACTGAAGCTTTCTTT,CASSYSRLNTEAFF,NA,TRBJ1-1,TRBV6-2/TRBV6-3,NA
TGTGCCAGTAGTATACTAGCACTTCCCTACTACGAGCAGTACTTC,CASSILALPYYEQYF,once,TRBJ2-7,TRBV19,NA
TGTGCCAGCAGCTTAGTGACTGTTAGCTCTGGAAACACCATATATTTT,CASSLVTVSSGNTIYF,NA,TRBJ1-3,TRBV7-9,NA
TGTGCCAGCAGCTTGCGGGGGTTCTATGGCTACACCTTC,CASSLRGFYGYTF,NA,TRBJ1-2,TRBV5-6,NA
TGTGCCTGGAGTCCTTACTATAATTCACCCCTCCACTTT,CAWSPYYNSPLHF,NA,TRBJ1-6,TRBV30,NA
TGCGCCAGCAGCCAAGACTACGGACAGTATAATGAAAAACTGTTTTTT,CASSQDYGQYNEKLFF,NA,TRBJ1-4,TRBV4-3,NA
TGTGCCAGCAGTTTAACCAGGACAGTCTATGGCTACACCTTC,CASSLTRTVYGYTF,NA,TRBJ1-2,TRBV28,NA
TGTGCTAGCAGCCCGGGACTAGCGGGGGGGCTGGAGACCCAGTACTTC,CASSPGLAGGLETQYF,once,TRBJ2-5,TRBV7-7,TRBD2
TGTGCCAGCAGCTCGGGACAAATTGGTACCTACGAGCAGTACTTC,CASSSGQIGTYEQYF,once,TRBJ2-7,TRBV7-8,NA
TGTGCCAGCAGCTTTAGCGGGGTCCAAGAGACCCAGTACTTC,CASSFSGVQETQYF,NA,TRBJ2-5,TRBV7-9,TRBD2
TGTGCCAGCAGCCAAGGGTTAGCGGTAGAATGGGATACGCAGTATTTT,CASSQGLAVEWDTQYF,NA,TRBJ2-3,TRBV3-1/TRBV3-2,NA
TGTGCCAGCAGCTTAGCAGCGGCCACCTACAATGAGCAGTTCTTC,CASSLAAATYNEQFF,NA,TRBJ2-1,TRBV7-3,NA
TGTGCCAGCAGTTCGGGGATCTATGGCTACACCTTC,CASSSGIYGYTF,NA,TRBJ1-2,TRBV6-2/TRBV6-3,NA
TGTGCCAGCAACAGACAGGGTACTGAAGCTTTCTTT,CASNRQGTEAFF,NA,TRBJ1-1,TRBV12-3/TRBV12-4,TRBD1
TGTGCCAGCAGCCCCGGGACTTTCCTCGCCCAGGTGGCTGGGGCCAACGTCCTGACTTTC,CASSPGTFLAQVAGANVLTF,NA,TRBJ2-6,TRBV4-2,NA
TGTGCCAGCACCAATGACAGGGAAATTGGCAATCAGCCCCAGCATTTT,CASTNDREIGNQPQHF,NA,TRBJ1-5,TRBV2,TRBD1
TGTGCCTGGAGTGTAGGTCTCGGGTCCGAGACCCAGTACTTC,CAWSVGLGSETQYF,NA,TRBJ2-5,TRBV30,NA
TGTGCCAGCAGCCGGGTGGGGGGAAAGGACACTGAAGCTTTCTTT,CASSRVGGKDTEAFF,once,TRBJ1-1,TRBV7-6,NA
TGTGCCACCAGTGACTACCGGGACGGGGGGCCCCAGCATTTT,CATSDYRDGGPQHF,NA,TRBJ1-5,TRBV24-1,NA
TGTGCCAGTAGTATAAGGGGTTGGAAACAGACCCAGTACTTC,CASSIRGWKQTQYF,NA,TRBJ2-5,TRBV19,NA
TGTGGCTCGCGACGGGAACCAGGGGGAACCGGGGAGCTGTTTTTT,CGSRREPGGTGELFF,NA,TRBJ2-2,TRBV7-6,TRBD1
TGTGCCAGCTGGCCAAGAGGAGGCACTGAAGCTTTCTTT,CASWPRGGTEAFF,NA,TRBJ1-1,TRBV19,NA
TGTGCCAGCAGCCCCGGGCAACAGGGGTATAATTCACCCCTCCACTTT,CASSPGQQGYNSPLHF,NA,TRBJ1-6,TRBV7-9,TRBD1
TGTGCCAGCAGCTTATCTCTAGGCGGGGAGACCCAGTACTTC,CASSLSLGGETQYF,NA,TRBJ2-5,TRBV7-8,NA
TGTGCCAGCAGTTTATTTCAGAGCGGGAAGGAGTACTTC,CASSLFQSGKEYF,NA,TRBJ2-4,TRBV28,TRBD2
TGTGCCATCAGTGAAGGATCAGGCGGGCGAGGGCTCCACTTT,CAISEGSGGRGLHF,NA,TRBJ1-6,TRBV10-3,NA
TGTGCCAGTAGCAGACTAGCGGGAGATATATACGAGCAGTACTTC,CASSRLAGDIYEQYF,NA,TRBJ2-7,TRBV19,TRBD2
TGTGCCAGCATCAGCGCCGCTAACTATGGCTACACCTTC,CASISAANYGYTF,NA,TRBJ1-2,TRBV6-5,NA
TGCGCCAGCAGCCTGAGCAGGGGATACAATGAGCAGTTCTTC,CASSLSRGYNEQFF,NA,TRBJ2-1,TRBV5-1,NA
TGTGCCAGCAGCGACAGGGGCGAGCAGTACTTC,CASSDRGEQYF,NA,TRBJ2-7,TRBV2,TRBD1
TGTGCCAGCAGCCCGGATCCAGGGTACAACTATGGCTACACCTTC,CASSPDPGYNYGYTF,once,TRBJ1-2,TRBV7-2,NA
TGCAGCGTTGGTCGGACACCTCAAGAGACCCAGTACTTC,CSVGRTPQETQYF,NA,TRBJ2-5,TRBV29-1,NA
TGTGCCAGCAGCTTGAGGGGCACAGGGGCAACTAATGAAAAACTGTTTTTT,CASSLRGTGATNEKLFF,NA,TRBJ1-4,TRBV5-8,TRBD1
TGTGCCAGCAGTGCCCCCCTAGCGGGGGTCTCCTACGAGCAGTACTTC,CASSAPLAGVSYEQYF,NA,TRBJ2-7,TRBV2,TRBD2
TGTGCCAGCAGCCCAGGACTATCCTACAATGAGCAGTTCTTC,CASSPGLSYNEQFF,NA,TRBJ2-1,TRBV5-4,NA
TGTGCCAGTAGTACCACAGGGTTTCAGCCCCAGCATTTT,CASSTTGFQPQHF,NA,TRBJ1-5,TRBV19,NA
TGTGCCAGCAGGGGCGCAGGGGCGAATTCACCCCTCCACTTT,CASRGAGANSPLHF,few,TRBJ1-6,TRBV25-1,NA
TGTGCCAGTAGGCCCGCGGCGGGACAGGGGGCGCGGGACTATGGCTACACCTTC,CASRPAAGQGARDYGYTF,NA,TRBJ1-2,TRBV19,TRBD1
TGTGCCAGCAGCCAAGGCAGGAACTATGGCTACACCTTC,CASSQGRNYGYTF,NA,TRBJ1-2,TRBV3-1/TRBV3-2,NA
TGTGCCATCAGTGAATCAGACAGGGCCTACGAGCAGTACTTC,CAISESDRAYEQYF,NA,TRBJ2-7,TRBV10-3,TRBD1
TGTGCCAGCAGCCCCTGGACAGGGACCGGGGAGCTGTTTTTT,CASSPWTGTGELFF,NA,TRBJ2-2,TRBV7-8,TRBD1
TGTGCCAGCAGTGTGACGGAGGGGTATGAAAAACTGTTTTTT,CASSVTEGYEKLFF,NA,TRBJ1-4,TRBV28,NA
TGTGCCAGCAGTTTCTACGCTCGGAATAGCGGGGGGCCATCAGATACGCAGTATTTT,CASSFYARNSGGPSDTQYF,once,TRBJ2-3,TRBV27,TRBD2
TGTGCCATCAGTGGGACTAGTCCGGGCACAGATACGCAGTATTTT,CAISGTSPGTDTQYF,NA,TRBJ2-3,TRBV10-3,TRBD2
TGTGCCAGCAGTCATCGGGACAGGGGGATAGGGGAGCTGTTTTTT,CASSHRDRGIGELFF,NA,TRBJ2-2,TRBV28,TRBD1
TGTGCCAGCAGCCACAACAGGGTTCCCTACGAGCAGTACTTC,CASSHNRVPYEQYF,once,TRBJ2-7,TRBV7-8,NA
TGTGCCAGCAGCTTGACTAGCTACACTTCTAGCACAGATACGCAGTATTTT,CASSLTSYTSSTDTQYF,once,TRBJ2-3,TRBV5-5,NA
TGTGCCAGCAGCTTAAGTGTCCAGGGGGGCGAGCAGTACTTC,CASSLSVQGGEQYF,NA,TRBJ2-7,TRBV11-1,NA
TGTGCCAGCAGCCAAGTTAACAGCATGAACACTGAAGCTTTCTTT,CASSQVNSMNTEAFF,few,TRBJ1-1,TRBV3-1/TRBV3-2,NA
TGTGCCAGCAGTTTCCCCGGACAGACAAATCAGCCCCAGCATTTT,CASSFPGQTNQPQHF,NA,TRBJ1-5,TRBV28,NA
TGTGCCAGTAGTTCCTCAGACAGGGCCGGCTACACCTTC,CASSSSDRAGYTF,NA,TRBJ1-2,TRBV19,TRBD1
TGTGCCAGCAGCTTGCCAAGGGGTATCGGACATGGCTACACCTTC,CASSLPRGIGHGYTF,NA,TRBJ1-2,TRBV5-6,NA
TGTGCCAGCAGCTCCCCGGCGACATCTAACTATGGCTACACCTTC,CASSSPATSNYGYTF,NA,TRBJ1-2,TRBV7-2,NA
TGTGCCAGCAGCCCGCTCGGGAGTACGAACACCGGGGAGCTGTTTTTT,CASSPLGSTNTGELFF,NA,TRBJ2-2,TRBV3-1/TRBV3-2,NA
TGTGCCAGCAGCGGGGGACAGGAGGTTTCACCCCTCCACTTT,CASSGGQEVSPLHF,NA,TRBJ1-6,TRBV5-8,TRBD1
TGTGCCACCAGTGGTGGCAGGGCCAGCACAGATACGCAGTATTTT,CATSGGRASTDTQYF,NA,TRBJ2-3,TRBV24-1,NA
TGTGCCAGCAGCCAGGGACTGAGCACAGATACGCAGTATTTT,CASSQGLSTDTQYF,NA,TRBJ2-3,TRBV7-9,NA
TGTGCCAGCTCACCAAAGTCAGGGGGTGGCACTGAAGCTTTCTTT,CASSPKSGGGTEAFF,once,TRBJ1-1,TRBV18,TRBD1
TGTGCCAGCAGCCGACCGTTAGCGGCCTACGAGCAGTACTTC,CASSRPLAAYEQYF,NA,TRBJ2-7,TRBV7-9,NA